This TCR beta chain was found in a study of cytomegalovirus exposure and HLA in healthy donors. PCR was performed using 60 Vbeta and 13 Jbeta primers. Measured with immunoSEQ multiplex PCR; TCRdb has only the in-frame clones, and not every one. The sample holds more than 150,000 clones, about 90% seen once. The CDR3 length is 16 residues. Germline V lookup: CDR1 SNHLY, CDR2 FYNNEI. The J segment lost 0 bases and the V segment lost 2 bases, leaving 5 bases of the junction unmatched. About this clone itself: Antigen: not known.

Findings and caveats of the study: In the analysis, some V segments, TRBV6-2 and TRBV6-3 included, were excluded as indistinguishable. TCR association rates varied by HLA locus in a later analysis, with DRB1 highest and HLA-C lowest.

The gene calls are TRBV2 and TRBJ2-3; 7 nucleotides line up with TRBD2. Sequenced material: PBMCs. The TCR comes from a girl less than two years old in good health and CMV-seronegative. The CDR3 region has the DNA TGTGCCAGCAGTGAAAGAGCTAGCGGAAGCACAGATACGCAGTATTTT. Its protein product is CASSERASGSTDTQYF.